The clone carrying this T cell receptor (beta chain) was seen at least ten times. Antigen specificity is unknown. This entry is derived from a study of T cell repertoires in cytomegalovirus infection. Study background: From public TCR beta signatures came an indication of both CMV infection and matching HLA type.

TCRdb fed the reads into MiXCR, producing one record per CDR3 protein. The sample has around 540,000 distinct CDR3 sequences; around a third are singletons. V lost 1 base to trimming and J lost 4 bases, with 9 bases between them. Germline V lookup: CDR1 SEHNR, CDR2 FQNEAQ (reference sequence). This CDR3 has 14 amino acids. This clonotype was sampled from a human donor in good health (CMV status not recorded). Some clones in this sample may be carry-over from other donors' samples. V usage is TRBV7-9 and J usage is TRBJ2-3; possible D gene TRBD2, 6 bases. Sample: cultured PBMCs, taken from culture after CMV antigen stimulation. The CDR3 is CASSLGSGADTQYF. CDR3 in DNA: TGTGCCAGCAGCTTAGGATCGGGAGCAGATACGCAGTATTTT.